These T cell receptor beta chains were read from a single sample in a study of blood T cell repertoires in COVID-19. Sequenced by immunoSEQ multiplex PCR; TCRdb stores in-frame clones only, minus some. The table shows some 170,000 clones, with more than 80% occurring only once. The sequencing sample was made of peripheral blood. These receptors came from a human donor in a cohort sampled during active COVID-19. Each CDR3 is given with its conserved first and last residue. The D gene is left open where the match is weak. A clone size is listed for some rows: how often the clone was seen (once, few, many), or a class if it is expanded.

d_call j_call clone_size v_call cdr3_nt cdr3_aa
. TRBJ2-2 once TRBV25-1 TGTGCCAGCAGTCCCCGAGAAGGGGTCAACACCGGGGAGCTGTTTTTT CASSPREGVNTGELFF
TRBD2 TRBJ2-7 . TRBV11-1 TGTGCCAGCAGTACCGGGACTAGCGGGCGCCCCTACGAGCAGTACTTC CASSTGTSGRPYEQYF
TRBD1 TRBJ2-2 . TRBV3-1/TRBV3-2 TGTGCCAGCAGCCAAGGGGACAGGGGAGACACCGGGGAGCTGTTTTTT CASSQGDRGDTGELFF
TRBD1 TRBJ2-5 . TRBV19 TGTGCCACCGAGGACAGGGCACAAGAGACCCAGTACTTC CATEDRAQETQYF
TRBD1 TRBJ1-1 . TRBV7-9 TGTGCCAGCAGCTTAGGGGGACAGATCACTGAAGCTTTCTTT CASSLGGQITEAFF
TRBD1 TRBJ2-2 . TRBV3-1/TRBV3-2 TGTGCCAGCAGGCGGACAGGGGGATCCGGGGAGCTGTTTTTT CASRRTGGSGELFF
TRBD1 TRBJ1-3 . TRBV5-1 TGCGCCAGCAGCGCAGGGGGCGAAACTGGAAACACCATATATTTT CASSAGGETGNTIYF
TRBD1 TRBJ2-1 . TRBV3-1/TRBV3-2 TGTGCCAGCAGCCAAGACCCAGGGGGCTACAATGAGCAGTTCTTC CASSQDPGGYNEQFF
TRBD2 TRBJ2-1 . TRBV4-3 TGCGCCAGCAGCCAAGAAGCTAGCGGGGTATACAATGAGCAGTTCTTC CASSQEASGVYNEQFF
. TRBJ2-1 . TRBV4-3 TGCGCCAGCAGCCAAGAACGAGATCGAGAGCAGTTCTTC CASSQERDREQFF
TRBD1 TRBJ2-7 . TRBV7-3 TGTGCCAGCAGCTTGACCGGGACAGGGTTCTACGAGCAGTACTTC CASSLTGTGFYEQYF
TRBD1 TRBJ2-1 . TRBV24-1 TGTGCCACCAGTGGGGGACAGACCTACAATGAGCAGTTCTTC CATSGGQTYNEQFF
. TRBJ2-3 . TRBV6-2/TRBV6-3 TGTGCCAGCAGTTACGATGGCGGTACGCAGTATTTT CASSYDGGTQYF
. TRBJ2-7 once TRBV15 TGTGCCACCAGCAGAGACTCAGGGCCAGTCTCCTACGAGCAGTACTTC CATSRDSGPVSYEQYF
. TRBJ2-7 few TRBV27 TGTGCCAGCAGTGCGGGTTCTGCCTACGAGCAGTACTTC CASSAGSAYEQYF
. TRBJ2-1 . TRBV4-3 TGCGCCAGCAGCCAAGATAGACGGGACTTCTACAATGAGCAGTTCTTC CASSQDRRDFYNEQFF
. TRBJ1-3 . TRBV4-3 TGCGCCAGCAGCCAAGACCTCCTCGGGAGTAACACCATATATTTT CASSQDLLGSNTIYF
. TRBJ1-1 . TRBV28 TGTGCCAGCAGTTTGGACCTCGAGGGCACTGAAGCTTTCTTT CASSLDLEGTEAFF
. TRBJ2-1 . TRBV7-2 TGTGCCAGCAGCTCCCGCCCCCACCGGAGGAACAATGAGCAGTTCTTC CASSSRPHRRNNEQFF
. TRBJ2-3 . TRBV9 TGTGCCAGCAGCGTAGTTCAGCGCGCCCGGGATACGCAGTATTTT CASSVVQRARDTQYF
. TRBJ1-2 many TRBV19 TGTGCCAGTAGTATAGCCTGGCCAGGGAAAATCTATGGCTACACCTTC CASSIAWPGKIYGYTF
TRBD1 TRBJ2-3 . TRBV7-3 TGTGCCAGCAGCATTGGACAGGGAGGAACAGATACGCAGTATTTT CASSIGQGGTDTQYF
TRBD2 TRBJ2-1 . TRBV29-1 TGCAGCGTTGGACTAGCGGGAGGGTTGGATGAGCAGTTCTTC CSVGLAGGLDEQFF
. TRBJ1-2 few TRBV9 TGTGCCAGCAGCGAGTTACAGGGTGGCTACACCTTC CASSELQGGYTF
. TRBJ2-7 . TRBV6-2/TRBV6-3 TGTGCCAGCAGTTACGATGTCAGGGTAAGCGCCTACGAGCAGTACTTC CASSYDVRVSAYEQYF
. TRBJ1-1 . TRBV2 TGTGCCTCCCAGGGGCTAATAACGAACACTGAAGCTTTCTTT CASQGLITNTEAFF
TRBD1 TRBJ2-7 . TRBV6-2/TRBV6-3 TGTGCCAGCAGTTACCAGGGACAGGGGAACTCCTACGAGCAGTACTTC CASSYQGQGNSYEQYF
. TRBJ1-2 . TRBV28 TGTGCCAGCAGTTTGGACACTCTCAACTATGGCTACACCTTC CASSLDTLNYGYTF
TRBD1 TRBJ1-5 . TRBV19 TGTGCCAGTAGTATTCGGGACAGTCTATCTCCGCCCCAGCATTTT CASSIRDSLSPPQHF